This T cell receptor beta chain was sequenced during a study of cytomegalovirus exposure and HLA in healthy donors. Points from the study as a whole: About 150 TCR beta chains were listed as cytomegalovirus-associated.

This clone was observed once. Its antigen remains unidentified. V shed 1 base and J 10 bases; nucleotides not matched to a gene: 6. Germline CDR1 and CDR2: MGHRA and YSYEKL. The CDR3 is 14 amino acids. Sequencing used immunoSEQ multiplex PCR; TCRdb keeps in-frame clones, though not all of them. The sample lists 75,000 to 90,000 clones, 96% seen once, with approximately 1.5% in the top ten. Sequencing was done on a sample of PBMCs. The sequence came from a young man in good health and CMV-seropositive. The genes are TRBV4-1 and TRBJ2-1; 8 bases line up with TRBD2. CDR3 protein: CASSQATAGVEQFF. The CDR3 DNA is TGCGCCAGCAGCCAAGCTACAGCGGGAGTAGAGCAGTTCTTC.